The 32 T cell receptor beta chains reported below all come from one sample, sequenced in a study of blood T cell repertoires in COVID-19. Generated by immunoSEQ multiplex PCR, the TCRdb table keeps only in-frame clones and is missing some. The sample records about 190,000 clones, around 84% being singletons. Sequences were obtained from peripheral blood. The origin of the receptors is a man aged 30 to 39 with active or convalescent COVID-19.

CDR3 bases: TGTGCCAGCAGCGATCGGGAACTGGGGTTCTCTGGAAACACCATATATTTT. Translated, it gives CASSDRELGFSGNTIYF. The chain recombines TRBV7-9 with TRBJ1-3, with D unclear. The CDR3 extends over 17 amino acids. Trimming took 5 bases from V and 0 from J, leaving 17 bases between them. Germline V gene sequence: CDR1 SEHNR, CDR2 FQNEAQ (reference sequence).

The chain couples TRBV7-9 to TRBJ1-5; 7 bases match TRBD1. V lost 5 bases to trimming and J lost 3 bases; unmatched junction nucleotides: 4. The length of the CDR3 is 14 residues. Germline V gene data show CDR1 as SEHNR and CDR2 as FQNEAQ (reference sequence). The CDR3 DNA reads as TGTGCCAGCAGCCTCACAGGGGACAATCAGCCCCAGCATTTT. Protein sequence: CASSLTGDNQPQHF.

The chain combines TRBV7-8 with TRBJ2-5; 7 bases fit TRBD1. The CDR3 has 14 amino acids. The V gene's germline CDR1 is SGHVS and CDR2 FQNEAQ. The V segment lost 5 bases and the J segment 0 bases; nucleotides outside the gene matches: 3. The CDR3 loop is CASSQTGNQETQYF. As DNA, the CDR3 is TGTGCCAGCAGCCAGACAGGGAACCAAGAGACCCAGTACTTC. Supplemented by reference TRBV7-8 and TRBJ2-5, the full variable domain reads GAGVSQSPRYKVAKRGQDVALRCDPISGHVSLFWYQQALGQGPEFLTYFQNEAQLDKSGLPSDRFFAERPEGSVSTLKIQRTQQEDSAVYLCASSQTGNQETQYFGPGTRLLVL.

The chain carries TRBV28 and TRBJ1-2; D is unresolved. The length of the CDR3 is 14 residues. V shed 2 bases and J shed 4 bases, with 11 bases lying between them. Germline V gene sequence: CDR1 MDHEN, CDR2 SYDVKM. CDR3: CASSLIEAPYGYTF. DNA for the CDR3: TGTGCCAGCAGTTTAATTGAGGCGCCCTATGGCTACACCTTC.

This rearrangement joins TRBV7-9 to TRBJ2-7, with D perhaps TRBD2 (7 bases). V lost 7 bases, J lost 2 bases, and 24 bases lay in between. The CDR3 runs to 17 residues. Germline CDR1 and CDR2: SEHNR and FQNEAQ (reference sequence). DNA for the CDR3: TGTGCCAGCACCAAATACGGGGGGCGCGATCATCCCTACGAGCAGTACTTC. Encoded protein: CASTKYGGRDHPYEQYF.

The rearrangement joins TRBV19 to TRBJ1-2; maybe TRBD1 (6 bases). V lost 0 bases and J lost 1, with 12 bases in between. This CDR3 is 16 amino acids long. CDR1 LNHDA and CDR2 SQIVND come from the germline V gene (reference sequence). CDR3 loop: CASSIETGLGNYGYTF. CDR3 DNA: TGTGCCAGTAGTATAGAAACAGGGTTGGGTAACTATGGCTACACCTTC.

The chain is built from TRBV4-1 and TRBJ2-1, with D perhaps matching TRBD2 (5 bases). V shed 1 base and J shed 6 bases, with 13 bases lying between them. Germline assignment: CDR1 MGHRA and CDR2 YSYEKL. This CDR3 region has 15 residues. CDR3 sequence: CASSQGLQGGNEQFF. As DNA, the CDR3 is TGCGCCAGCAGCCAAGGACTCCAAGGAGGCAATGAGCAGTTCTTC.

This clone has only a few counts. V gene TRBV28 combines with J gene TRBJ1-1, with a weak D call TRBD1 (5 bases). The CDR3 has 12 residues. The V end was cut by 8 bases, the J end by 0 bases, with 7 bases between. Looked up from germline, CDR1 is MDHEN and CDR2 is SYDVKM. The CDR3 here is CASLTVNTEAFF. CDR3 DNA sequence: TGTGCCAGCCTGACAGTGAACACTGAAGCTTTCTTT.

V and J are TRBV5-4 and TRBJ2-1, with 8 positions matching TRBD1. With 7 bases clipped from V and 1 base from J, the junction kept 4 bases outside the gene matches. Germline CDR1 is SGHNT and CDR2 is YYREEE (reference sequence). The CDR3 covers 14 residues. In DNA, the CDR3 is TGTGCCAGCTTTCACAGGGGGTCCTACAATGAGCAGTTCTTC. Its translation is CASFHRGSYNEQFF.

This rearrangement joins TRBV19 to TRBJ2-5, with 7 bases lining up with TRBD1. Unmatched junction bases numbered 7, after V lost 5 bases and J lost 7 bases. The CDR3 covers 13 residues. CDR1 is LNHDA, CDR2 SQIVND, per germline (reference sequence). CDR3 coding DNA: TGTGCCAGTAGTCCGGGACAGTACCGGACCCAGTACTTC. Translation: CASSPGQYRTQYF.

The V call is TRBV7-6, the J call TRBJ2-7, with a tentative D call TRBD2 (6 bases). The CDR3 spans 14 residues. V lost 1 base and J lost 4, with 11 bases in between. CDR1 and CDR2 (germline): SGHVS, FNYEAQ. The CDR3 reads CASSLEASVYEQYV. The CDR3 nucleotides are TGTGCCAGCAGCTTAGAGGCTAGCGTTTACGAGCAGTACGTC.

The CDR3 loop reads CASSMGGPETQYF. The CDR3 coding sequence is TGTGCCAGTAGTATGGGGGGGCCGGAGACCCAGTACTTC. V usage is TRBV19 and J usage is TRBJ2-5; maybe TRBD2 (7 bases). V was pared by 3 bases and J by 5 bases, with 10 bases between. Germline loops: CDR1 LNHDA, CDR2 SQIVND (reference sequence). The CDR3 spans 13 residues.

CDR3 nucleotide sequence: TGTGCCAGCAGAAGGAGGGGTGACACCGGGGAGCTGTTTTTT. Its translation is CASRRRGDTGELFF. V usage is TRBV6-5 and J usage is TRBJ2-2; D perhaps matches TRBD2 (6 bases). There are 14 residues in the CDR3. In germline, CDR1 is MNHEY, CDR2 SVGAGI. The V gene lost 6 bases and the J gene lost 3 bases, with 11 bases spanning the gap.

This clone was seen once. The gene calls are TRBV10-3 and TRBJ1-1, with 7 bases lining up with TRBD1. Unmatched junction bases numbered 9, after V lost 8 bases and J lost 0 bases. Germline CDR1 reads ENHRY; CDR2 reads SYGVKD. The length of the CDR3 is 15 residues. CDR3 sequence (DNA): TGTGCCATCGGGAGGACAGGCGACATGAACACTGAAGCTTTCTTT. It yields the protein CAIGRTGDMNTEAFF.

The chain has TRBV2 and TRBJ1-1; D remains unclear. The CDR3 covers 13 residues. The germline V gene has CDR1 SNHLY and CDR2 FYNNEI. V gave up 8 bases and J gave up 9 bases, with 19 bases separating them. CDR3 protein: CASQTLVTSQAFF. CDR3 bases: TGTGCCAGCCAAACTCTAGTAACATCTCAAGCTTTCTTT.

The rearrangement joins TRBV30 to TRBJ1-2; TRBD1 might be the D (5 bases). The CDR3 length is 13 residues. Germline values: CDR1 GTSNPN, CDR2 SVGIG (reference sequence). Trimming stripped 4 bases from V and 0 bases from J, with 9 bases between. The CDR3 nucleotides are TGTGCCTGGACAGACAGCTCTAACTATGGCTACACCTTC. It translates to CAWTDSSNYGYTF.

This chain joins TRBV5-1 and TRBJ1-4; perhaps TRBD1 as D (6 bases). With 0 bases removed from V and 7 bases from J, the gap between germline ends came to 10 bases. This CDR3 is 14 amino acids long. Germline values: CDR1 SGHRS, CDR2 YFSETQ. The CDR3 sequence: CASSLGGTIEKLFF. CDR3 in DNA: TGCGCCAGCAGCTTGGGAGGGACAATTGAAAAACTGTTTTTT.

V gene TRBV19 combines with J gene TRBJ2-5; D is uncertain. The CDR3 runs to 13 residues. Germline loops: CDR1 LNHDA, CDR2 SQIVND (reference sequence). V was cut by 5 bases and J by 2 bases, with 9 bases left in between. CDR3 DNA sequence: TGTGCCAGTAGTGACTGGCAGCAAGAGACCCAGTACTTC. The encoded protein is CASSDWQQETQYF. Full variable domain (outside the CDR3, taken from reference TRBV19 and TRBJ2-5): DGGITQSPKYLFRKEGQNVTLSCEQNLNHDAMYWYRQDPGQGLRLIYYSQIVNDFQKGDIAEGYSVSREKKESFPLTVTSAQKNPTAFYLCASSDWQQETQYFGPGTRLLVL.

The rearrangement uses TRBV4-3 and TRBJ1-3, with a tentative D call TRBD1 (6 bases). V lost 2 bases to trimming and J lost 4 bases, with 18 bases between them. The CDR3 loop spans 17 amino acids. Germline V gene data show CDR1 as LGHNA and CDR2 as YSLEER. The CDR3 is CASSQSQGPKRGNTIYF. CDR3 in DNA: TGCGCCAGCAGCCAATCCCAGGGGCCCAAAAGGGGAAACACCATATATTTT.

The chain recombines TRBV5-4 with TRBJ1-6; D may be TRBD1 (6 bases). The CDR3 runs 15 residues. V was trimmed by 4 bases and J by 6 bases, leaving 14 bases between them. CDR1 is SGHNT and CDR2 is YYREEE in the germline V gene (reference sequence). CDR3 coding DNA: TGTGCCAGCAGCCCGGCGGGGGCGGCTAATTCACCCCTCCACTTT. This gives the protein CASSPAGAANSPLHF.

The chain recombines TRBV6-5 with TRBJ1-2; D remains ambiguous. CDR1 and CDR2 (germline): MNHEY, SVGAGI. Trimming took off 6 bases at V and 7 bases at J, with 12 bases between the two ends. CDR3 length equals 12 residues. The CDR3 here is CASSPDIGGYTF. The CDR3 nucleotides are TGTGCCAGCAGCCCCGACATCGGTGGCTACACCTTC.

The V and J genes are TRBV7-8 and TRBJ2-2, with 12 positions matching TRBD1. The CDR3 extends over 16 amino acids. The V gene end was trimmed by 0 bases and the J gene end by 7 bases; junction bases not matched to a gene: 3. CDR1 is SGHVS and CDR2 is FQNEAQ in the germline V gene. CDR3 nucleotide sequence: TGTGCCAGCAGCTTAGCGGGACAGGGGGCGGTCGGGGAGCTGTTTTTT. Translating it yields CASSLAGQGAVGELFF.

This chain uses TRBV28 with TRBJ1-6; the match to TRBD1 covers 7 bases. Germline assignment: CDR1 MDHEN and CDR2 SYDVKM. This CDR3 comprises 11 residues. V shed 5 bases, J shed 17 bases, and the junction held 6 bases outside the gene matches. The CDR3 DNA is TGTGCCAGCAGTCCCGACAGGGAGGTCCACTTT. This sequence encodes CASSPDREVHF.

This chain uses TRBV7-9 with TRBJ2-1; D call uncertain. In germline, CDR1 is SEHNR, CDR2 FQNEAQ (reference sequence). Trimming left V 0 bases short and J 4 bases short, with 10 bases between. The CDR3 length is 15 residues. The CDR3 sequence is CASSLAWSVYNEQFF. The CDR3 nucleotides read TGTGCCAGCAGCTTAGCGTGGTCAGTGTACAATGAGCAGTTCTTC.

The J gene is TRBJ1-6, the V gene TRBV11-1, with D unclear. The CDR3 consists of 14 residues. V dropped 2 bases and J dropped 7 bases, with 9 bases sitting between them. From germline, CDR1 is SGHAT and CDR2 FQDESV (reference sequence). CDR3 protein: CASSLYDINSPLHF. Written as DNA, the CDR3 is TGTGCCAGCAGCTTATACGACATCAATTCACCCCTCCACTTT.

The CDR3 reads CASSLAPTGSSPLHF. For the CDR3, the DNA is TGTGCCAGCAGCTTAGCGCCCACGGGTTCTTCACCCCTCCACTTT. This chain uses TRBV7-9 with TRBJ1-6; D gene unclear. V was cut by 0 bases and J by 9 bases, with 12 bases left in between. Germline loops: CDR1 SEHNR, CDR2 FQNEAQ (reference sequence). The CDR3 totals 15 residues.

The chain couples TRBV6-6 to TRBJ1-2; D gene uncertain. There are 10 residues in the CDR3. Germline CDR1 and CDR2: MNHNY and SVGAGI (reference sequence). The V end was cut by 5 bases, the J end by 14 bases, with 12 bases between. CDR3 bases: TGTGCCAGCAGTCCGGGAGGTTCAACCTTC. Its translation: CASSPGGSTF.

The V call is TRBV28, the J call TRBJ2-7; the D gene is possibly TRBD2 (6 bases). From germline, CDR1 is MDHEN and CDR2 SYDVKM. Trimming stripped 3 bases from V and 4 bases from J, with 7 bases between. This CDR3 has 12 amino acids. Written as DNA, the CDR3 is TGTGCCAGCAGTTTGGAGGGTTACGAGCAGTACGTC. As protein: CASSLEGYEQYV.

The chain uses TRBV7-9 and TRBJ1-4; 11 nucleotides line up with TRBD1. The CDR3 runs to 15 residues. Unmatched junction bases numbered 14, after V lost 5 bases and J lost 15 bases. CDR1 and CDR2 (germline): SEHNR, FQNEAQ (reference sequence). The CDR3 DNA is TGTGCCAGCAGCCTCGGGACAGGGGGAGGCGGCTATGTGTTTTTT. It encodes CASSLGTGGGGYVFF.

The sample holds a few counts of this clone. The rearrangement joins TRBV7-8 to TRBJ1-6; D unresolved. This CDR3 has 13 amino acids. Germline V gene sequence: CDR1 SGHVS, CDR2 FQNEAQ. Trimming pared 2 bases from V and 11 bases from J, leaving 10 bases between. CDR3: CASSLTALPPLHF. CDR3 coding DNA: TGTGCCAGCAGCTTAACCGCGTTGCCACCCCTCCACTTT.

In nucleotides, the CDR3 is TGTGCCAGCAGCTCACCCGGGGAGGGGGGAAACACCATATATTTT. Amino acids: CASSSPGEGGNTIYF. V gene TRBV9 combines with J gene TRBJ1-3; D possibly corresponds to TRBD1 (5 bases). The CDR3 has 15 amino acids. The ends were cut back, 4 bases at V and 4 bases at J, with 15 bases in the middle. Germline V lookup: CDR1 SGDLS, CDR2 YYNGEE.

The V and J genes are TRBV7-9 and TRBJ1-1; D gene uncertain. This CDR3 spans 14 amino acids. Germline V lookup: CDR1 SEHNR, CDR2 FQNEAQ (reference sequence). Trimming shortened V by 2 bases and J by 6 bases, and 13 bases separated the two germline ends. CDR3 sequence: CASSLSTGLAEAFF. The CDR3 DNA reads as TGTGCCAGCAGCTTAAGTACGGGGTTGGCTGAAGCTTTCTTT.